This TCR beta chain was sequenced in a study of T cells in Graves' hyperthyroidism and ophthalmopathy. The sample holds many counts of this clonotype. Its matching antigen is unknown. The CDR3 has 15 residues. After removal of 1 base from V and 4 bases from J, the junction contained 6 bases not matched to a gene. The germline V gene encodes CDR1 SGHTA and CDR2 FQGNSA. Study results and limitations: A 13 V-J model separated ophthalmopathy from stable hyperthyroidism.

Stable Graves' hyperthyroidism denoted no ophthalmopathy progression over 18 months. Regions amplified from RNA transcripts were the TCR beta CDR3 regions. HTBI primers were employed in a first-round RT-PCR of the TCR CDR3. A single record per CDR3 protein comes from TCRdb applying MiXCR to the multiplex PCR reads. The table lists approximately 430,000 distinct CDR3 sequences, approximately 14% of them singletons, with 11% to 15% in the top ten. The J gene is TRBJ1-1, the V gene TRBV7-2, with 7 bases fitting TRBD1. This clonotype was sampled from a young woman with Graves' hyperthyroidism. The sequenced sample was blood. CDR3 sequence reads: CASSLVSTGPTEAFF. Written as DNA, the CDR3 is TGTGCCAGCAGCTTAGTATCGACAGGGCCCACTGAAGCTTTCTTT.